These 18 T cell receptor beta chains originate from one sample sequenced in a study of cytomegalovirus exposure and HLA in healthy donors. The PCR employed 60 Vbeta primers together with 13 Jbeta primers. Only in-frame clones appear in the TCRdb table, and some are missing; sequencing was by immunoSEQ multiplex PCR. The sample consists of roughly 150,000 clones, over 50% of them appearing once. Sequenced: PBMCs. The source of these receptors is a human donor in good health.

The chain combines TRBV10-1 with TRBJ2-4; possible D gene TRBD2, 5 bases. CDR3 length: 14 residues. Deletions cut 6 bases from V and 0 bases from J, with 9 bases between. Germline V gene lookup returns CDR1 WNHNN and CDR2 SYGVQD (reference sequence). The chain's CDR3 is CASRGRPAKNIQYF. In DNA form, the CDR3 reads TGCGCCAGCAGAGGGAGACCAGCCAAAAACATTCAGTACTTC.

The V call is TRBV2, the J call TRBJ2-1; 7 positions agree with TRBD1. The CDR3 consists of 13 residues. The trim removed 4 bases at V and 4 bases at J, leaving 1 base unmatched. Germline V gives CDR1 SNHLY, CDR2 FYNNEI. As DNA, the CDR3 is TGTGCCAGCAGTGTGACAGGGTACAATGAGCAGTTCTTC. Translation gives CASSVTGYNEQFF.

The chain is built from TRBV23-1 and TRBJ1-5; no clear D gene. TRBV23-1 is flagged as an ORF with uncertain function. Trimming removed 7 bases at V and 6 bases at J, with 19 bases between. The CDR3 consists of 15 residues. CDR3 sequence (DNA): TGCGCCAGCAATAATATGTGGAGGGTCGGTCAGCCCCAGCATTTT. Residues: CASNNMWRVGQPQHF.

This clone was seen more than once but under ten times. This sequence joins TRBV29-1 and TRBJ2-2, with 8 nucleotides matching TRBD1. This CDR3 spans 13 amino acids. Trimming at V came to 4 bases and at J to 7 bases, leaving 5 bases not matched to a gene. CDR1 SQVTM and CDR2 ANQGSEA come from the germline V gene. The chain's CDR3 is CSVGQGQYGELFF. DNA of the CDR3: TGCAGCGTTGGACAGGGGCAATACGGGGAGCTGTTTTTT.

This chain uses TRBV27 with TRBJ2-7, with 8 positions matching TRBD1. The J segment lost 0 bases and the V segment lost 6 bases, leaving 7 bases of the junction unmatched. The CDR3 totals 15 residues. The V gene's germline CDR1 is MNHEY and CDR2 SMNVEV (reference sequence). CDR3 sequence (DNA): TGTGCCAGCAGCCGTCGGGACAGGAGCTCCTACGAGCAGTACTTC. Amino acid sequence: CASSRRDRSSYEQYF.

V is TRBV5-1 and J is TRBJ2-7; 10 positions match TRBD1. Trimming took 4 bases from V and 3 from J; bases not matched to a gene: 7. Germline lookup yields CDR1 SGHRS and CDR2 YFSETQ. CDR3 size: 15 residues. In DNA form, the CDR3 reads TGCGCCAGCAGCCCCCGGGACAGGGGAAGCTACGAGCAGTACTTC. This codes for CASSPRDRGSYEQYF.

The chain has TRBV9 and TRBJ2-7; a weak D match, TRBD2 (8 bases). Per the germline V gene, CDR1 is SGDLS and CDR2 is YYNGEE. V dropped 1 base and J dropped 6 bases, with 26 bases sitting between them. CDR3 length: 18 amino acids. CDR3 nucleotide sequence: TGTGCCAGCAGCGTATCAGAGAGGGGGCGGGAGGCCTTGGGCGAGCAGTACTTC. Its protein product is CASSVSERGREALGEQYF.

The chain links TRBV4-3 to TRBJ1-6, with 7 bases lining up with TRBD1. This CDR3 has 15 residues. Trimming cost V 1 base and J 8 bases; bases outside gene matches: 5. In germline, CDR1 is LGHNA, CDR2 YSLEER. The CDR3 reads CASSQGLTGYSPLHF. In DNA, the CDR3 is TGCGCCAGCAGCCAAGGCTTGACAGGGTATTCACCCCTCCACTTT.

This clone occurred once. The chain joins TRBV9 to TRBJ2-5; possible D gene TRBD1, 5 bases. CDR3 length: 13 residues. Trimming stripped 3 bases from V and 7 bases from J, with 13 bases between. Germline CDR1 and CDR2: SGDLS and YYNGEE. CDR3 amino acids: CASSADAQGTQYF. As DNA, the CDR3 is TGTGCCAGCAGCGCCGACGCTCAGGGGACCCAGTACTTC.

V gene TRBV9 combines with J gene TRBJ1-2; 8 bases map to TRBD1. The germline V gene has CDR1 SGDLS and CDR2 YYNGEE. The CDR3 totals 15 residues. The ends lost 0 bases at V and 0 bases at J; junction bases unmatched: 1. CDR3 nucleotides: TGTGCCAGCAGCGTAGCGACAGGGGCTAACTATGGCTACACCTTC. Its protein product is CASSVATGANYGYTF.

Here the CDR3 reads CASSLTLAGGRFYEQYF. Written as DNA, the CDR3 is TGTGCCAGCAGCCTCACGCTAGCGGGCGGTCGTTTCTACGAGCAGTACTTC. The gene calls are TRBV5-6 and TRBJ2-5, with 8 bases lining up with TRBD2. The DNA end favors TRBJ2-7, so the J call may be wrong. The length of the CDR3 is 17 residues. Germline V gene data show CDR1 as SGHDT and CDR2 as YYEEEE.

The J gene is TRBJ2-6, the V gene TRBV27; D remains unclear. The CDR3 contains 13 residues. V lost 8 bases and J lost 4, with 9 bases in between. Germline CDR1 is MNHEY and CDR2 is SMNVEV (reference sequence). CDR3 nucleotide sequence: TGTGCCAGCTACTCCGTAGGGGCCAACGTCCTGACTTTC. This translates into CASYSVGANVLTF.

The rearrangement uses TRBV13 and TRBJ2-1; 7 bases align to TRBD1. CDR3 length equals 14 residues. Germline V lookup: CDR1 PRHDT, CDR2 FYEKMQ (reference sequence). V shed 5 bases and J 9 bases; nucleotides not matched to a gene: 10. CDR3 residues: CASSPVTGAPEQFF. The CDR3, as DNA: TGTGCCAGCAGCCCAGTTACAGGGGCGCCTGAGCAGTTCTTC.

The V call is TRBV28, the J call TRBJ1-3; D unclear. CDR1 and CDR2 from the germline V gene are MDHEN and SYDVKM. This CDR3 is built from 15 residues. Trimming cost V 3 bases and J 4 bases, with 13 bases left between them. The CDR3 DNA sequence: TGTGCCAGCAGTTTCTCCCTCCCGCGGGGAAACACCATATATTTT. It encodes CASSFSLPRGNTIYF.

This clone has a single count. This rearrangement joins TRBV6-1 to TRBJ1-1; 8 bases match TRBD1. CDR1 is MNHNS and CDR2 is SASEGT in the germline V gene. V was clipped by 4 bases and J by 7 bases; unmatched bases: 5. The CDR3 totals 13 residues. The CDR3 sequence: CASSVGQGVEAFF. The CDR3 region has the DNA TGTGCCAGCAGTGTCGGACAGGGAGTTGAAGCTTTCTTT.

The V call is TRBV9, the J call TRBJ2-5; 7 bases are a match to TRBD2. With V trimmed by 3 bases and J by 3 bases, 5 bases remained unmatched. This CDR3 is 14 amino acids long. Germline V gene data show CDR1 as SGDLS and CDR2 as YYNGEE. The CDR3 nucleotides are TGTGCCAGCAGCGCCACCGGACTAGAAGAGACCCAGTACTTC. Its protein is CASSATGLEETQYF.

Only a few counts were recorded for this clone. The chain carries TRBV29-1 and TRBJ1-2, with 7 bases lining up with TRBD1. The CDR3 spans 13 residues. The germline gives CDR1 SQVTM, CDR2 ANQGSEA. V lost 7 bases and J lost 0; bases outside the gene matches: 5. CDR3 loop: CSAIDRANYGYTF. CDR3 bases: TGCAGCGCTATCGACAGGGCTAACTATGGCTACACCTTC.

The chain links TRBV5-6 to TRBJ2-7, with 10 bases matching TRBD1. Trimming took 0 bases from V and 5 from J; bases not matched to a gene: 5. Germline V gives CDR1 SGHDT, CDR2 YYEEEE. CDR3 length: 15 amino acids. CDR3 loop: CASSLGGTGAHEQYF. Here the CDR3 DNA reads TGTGCCAGCAGCTTGGGCGGGACAGGGGCCCACGAGCAGTACTTC.